A selection of T cell receptor beta chains follows, all from one sample in a study of regulatory T cells in long-lasting Graves disease. TCRdb redid the calling of the multiplex PCR reads with MiXCR, one entry per CDR3 protein. Among approximately 460,000 distinct CDR3 sequences listed, over 15% were seen once. The data also belong to a second study, concerning T cells in Graves' hyperthyroidism and ophthalmopathy.

Sequences were derived from peripheral blood mononuclear cells (PBMCs), sampled at new diagnosis, from a patient treated with antithyroid drugs. The source of these receptors is a woman younger than 45 with Graves disease. Each CDR3 is given with its conserved first and last residue. D genes are given only for firm matches. A clone size is listed for some rows: how often the clone was seen (once, few, many), or a class if it is expanded.

j_call,clone_size,d_call,v_call,cdr3_length,cdr3_aa,cdr3_nt
TRBJ2-7,NA,NA,TRBV5-1,12,CASSPGLAEQHF,TGCGCCAGCAGCCCGGGACTCGCCGAGCAGCACTTC
TRBJ1-1,many,NA,TRBV3-1,15,CASSQAGTQNTEAFF,TGTGCCAGCAGCCAAGCCGGGACGCAAAACACTGAAGCTTTCTTT
TRBJ2-7,NA,NA,TRBV7-9,16,CASGLGFNPTVKEQYF,TGTGCCAGCGGCTTAGGGTTCAACCCCACAGTAAAAGAGCAGTACTTC
TRBJ2-4,few,NA,TRBV6-2/TRBV6-3,16,CASSYSTGHSGNIQYF,TGTGCCAGCAGTTACTCGACCGGACACTCGGGAAACATTCAGTACTTC
TRBJ2-2,many,TRBD2,TRBV12-3/TRBV12-4,16,CASIPSKRGNTGELFF,TGTGCCAGCATCCCTTCTAAGCGGGGGAACACCGGGGAGCTGTTTTTT
TRBJ2-6,many,TRBD2,TRBV19,16,CASSGTSGSGANVLTF,TGTGCCAGTAGTGGGACTAGCGGCTCTGGGGCCAACGTCCTGACTTTC
TRBJ1-2,many,NA,TRBV6-5,14,CASSYFRSNYGYTF,TGTGCCAGCAGTTATTTCCGATCTAACTATGGCTACACCTTC
TRBJ2-3,many,NA,TRBV5-1,15,CASSLGPAGTDTQYF,TGCGCCAGCAGCTTGGGACCCGCGGGTACAGATACGCAGTATTTT
TRBJ1-3,few,TRBD1,TRBV7-6,17,CASSLETGGSIGNTIYF,TGTGCCAGCAGCTTAGAGACAGGGGGATCGATCGGAAACACCATATATTTT
TRBJ2-1,many,NA,TRBV19,13,CASSIGLYNEQFF,TGTGCCAGTAGTATAGGCCTCTACAATGAGCAGTTCTTC
TRBJ2-7,many,NA,TRBV6-1,12,CASRRRGSMQYF,TGTGCCAGCAGGAGGCGGGGTTCGATGCAGTACTTC
TRBJ1-5,few,NA,TRBV6-2/TRBV6-3,12,CASSFLRETQHF,TGTGCCAGCAGCTTTCTAAGGGAGACCCAGCATTTT
TRBJ2-1,NA,TRBD2,TRBV10-2,14,CASSVSSGLSKQFF,TGCGCCAGCAGTGTATCTAGCGGGCTATCTAAGCAGTTCTTC
TRBJ2-3,many,TRBD2,TRBV12-3/TRBV12-4,22,CASSSLVVAGGLNHPKRDTQYF,TGTGCCAGCAGCTCCCTTGTGGTAGCGGGAGGACTTAATCACCCGAAACGGGATACGCAGTATTTT
TRBJ2-1,NA,NA,TRBV30,18,CAWSARAQRSSSYNEQFF,TGTGCCTGGAGTGCCAGGGCCCAGCGGAGTAGCTCCTACAATGAGCAGTTCTTC
TRBJ2-3,many,NA,TRBV12-3/TRBV12-4,14,CASRPRGRTDTQYF,TGTGCCAGCAGACCCCGCGGGCGCACAGATACGCAGTATTTT
TRBJ2-7,NA,TRBD2,TRBV7-9,18,CASSLAAGVAEGYYEQYF,TGTGCCAGCAGCTTAGCCGCGGGGGTAGCGGAAGGATATTACGAGCAGTACTTC
TRBJ2-1,many,TRBD2,TRBV6-2/TRBV6-3,14,CASSYSSGRARRFF,TGTGCCAGCAGTTACTCTAGCGGGAGGGCCAGAAGGTTCTTC
TRBJ2-1,NA,TRBD2,TRBV20-1,16,CSARKGGLAGYNEQFF,TGCAGTGCTCGGAAAGGGGGGCTAGCGGGGTACAATGAGCAGTTCTTC
TRBJ2-5,many,NA,TRBV11-2,15,CASSLSGVFQETQYF,TGTGCCAGCAGCTTAAGTGGAGTTTTCCAAGAGACCCAGTACTTC
TRBJ1-5,many,NA,TRBV28,15,CASSLSSLGAGEAHF,TGTGCCAGCAGTTTGAGTTCTCTGGGGGCGGGGGAAGCGCATTTT
TRBJ2-3,NA,NA,TRBV15,13,CATSTYSTDTQYF,TGTGCCACCAGCACCTACTCCACAGATACGCAGTATTTT
TRBJ2-1,few,TRBD2,TRBV20-1,15,CSAPSATSTYNEQFF,TGCAGTGCACCCTCGGCGACTAGCACTTACAATGAGCAGTTCTTC